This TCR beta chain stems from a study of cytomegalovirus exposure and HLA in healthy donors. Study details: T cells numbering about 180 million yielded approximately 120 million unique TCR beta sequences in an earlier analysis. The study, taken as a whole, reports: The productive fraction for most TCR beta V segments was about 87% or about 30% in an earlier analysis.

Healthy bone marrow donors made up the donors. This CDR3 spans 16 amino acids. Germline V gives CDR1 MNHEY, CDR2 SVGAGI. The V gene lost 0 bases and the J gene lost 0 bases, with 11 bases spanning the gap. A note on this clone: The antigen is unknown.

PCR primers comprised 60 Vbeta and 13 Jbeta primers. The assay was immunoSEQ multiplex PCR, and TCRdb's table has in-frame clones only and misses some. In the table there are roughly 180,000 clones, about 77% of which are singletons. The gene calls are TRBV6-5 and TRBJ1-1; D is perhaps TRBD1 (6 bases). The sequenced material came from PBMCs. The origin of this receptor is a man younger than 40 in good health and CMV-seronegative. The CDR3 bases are TGTGCCAGCAGTTACTCGATCAGGGACATGAACACTGAAGCTTTCTTT. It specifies CASSYSIRDMNTEAFF.